A selection of T cell receptor beta chains follows, all from one sample in a study of blood T cells in healthy people across ages. One entry per CDR3 protein, called by TCRdb with MiXCR from the 5' RACE reads. The sample lists about 1,500,000 distinct CDR3 sequences; approximately 30% were seen once. Sequencing was performed on blood. The receptors were gathered from a woman in her 30s in good health. CDR3s include the opening cysteine and the closing phenylalanine or tryptophan. Fields, in order: V gene, J gene, CDR3 protein.

TRBV30	TRBJ2-2	CAWSVQAGELFF
TRBV18	TRBJ1-6	CASSPQGPDNSPLHF
TRBV4-3	TRBJ2-7	CASSQERFSYEQYF
TRBV29-1	TRBJ1-6	CSVQWAADSPLHF
TRBV28	TRBJ1-5	CASSLYRQGDQPQHF
TRBV7-9	TRBJ2-1	CASSTGTSGRNEQFF
TRBV20-1	TRBJ1-2	CSAPRGEDYGYTF
TRBV9	TRBJ1-4	CASSARGRNEKLFF
TRBV6-6	TRBJ2-5	CASSYAQNQETQYF
TRBV2	TRBJ2-3	CASSAGLATSTDTQYF
TRBV7-9	TRBJ2-7	CASSRLWDEQYF
TRBV4-1	TRBJ2-1	CASSHGDREVFF
TRBV20-1	TRBJ1-4	CSARDRGRGDEKLFF
TRBV30	TRBJ1-4	CAWSVPRQGNEKLFF
TRBV7-2	TRBJ2-7	CASTVSGYTYEQYF
TRBV7-2	TRBJ1-1	CASSLVGGQGIAFF
TRBV7-9	TRBJ2-7	CASSHTPGQGVYEQYF
TRBV18	TRBJ2-6	CASSPQQGTPGANVLTF
TRBV11-3	TRBJ2-1	CASSLVGVSGNEQFF
TRBV29-1	TRBJ2-7	CSVEQSYEQYF
TRBV7-9	TRBJ2-1	CASSPPVRPYNEQFF
TRBV7-7	TRBJ2-5	CASSPRTSGVGTQYF
TRBV4-1	TRBJ1-2	CASSQEDRENYGYTF
TRBV20-1	TRBJ2-1	CSATTGGPPNEQFF
TRBV5-1	TRBJ1-2	CASSLASSGEGYTF
TRBV6-5	TRBJ1-1	CASSYWDRLTEAFF
TRBV28	TRBJ2-7	CASSLRIYEQYF
TRBV9	TRBJ2-1	CASSPQDGTNRRGEQFF
TRBV7-9	TRBJ1-2	CASSDRTGKHGYTF
TRBV7-2	TRBJ2-3	CASLPELGTDTRYF
TRBV27	TRBJ1-1	CASSSLQRFEAFF
TRBV27	TRBJ2-7	CASSAGLRREQYF
TRBV28	-	CASSGGALETQYF